This T cell receptor (beta chain) was obtained from a study of OX40 agonist ivuxolimab in advanced cancers. Study in general: Having had anti-PD-1, anti-PD-L1 or anti-CTLA-4 therapy before was allowed, and roughly 40% had some. Three partial responders included one hepatocellular carcinoma patient and two cutaneous melanoma patients. Findings and limits, study-wide: Both CD4+ and CD8+ T cell populations in blood had undergone clonal expansion by week 6 at 0.1 to 3.0 mg/kg. Compared with CD4+, CD8+ T cells on average had more expanded clones.

To note about this clone: No antigen is known for it.

This CDR3 comprises 15 residues. Produced via immunoSEQ multiplex PCR; TCRdb's table is partial and in-frame only. There are 73,000 or so clones in the sample; about 86% occur only once, and less than 3% lies in the top ten. This sequence originates from an adult with an advanced solid tumor such as melanoma, head and neck, liver or kidney cancer. The genes are TRBV21-1 and TRBJ2-7; TRBD2 reflects the table's D call only, with no check against the DNA. TRBV21-1 is termed a pseudogene. Specimen: CD4+ or CD8+ T cells sorted from blood, collected in a trial of the OX40 agonist ivuxolimab. CDR3 sequence reads: CASSHRGQGGYEQYF. CDR3 in DNA: TGTGCCAGCAGCCATCGGGGGCAGGGAGGGTACGAGCAGTACTTC.